Listed here are 27 T cell receptor beta chains from one sample, sequenced in a study of T cell responses to AZD1222 COVID-19 vaccine. Profiled with immunoSEQ multiplex PCR; TCRdb holds only in-frame clones, not every one. The sample holds 65,000 to 70,000 clones, about three quarters seen once. This specimen was peripheral blood, taken on day 0 of AZD1222 vaccination. All receptors derive from an adult in good health.

V usage is TRBV6-5 and J usage is TRBJ1-5; D remains unclear. The germline gives CDR1 MNHEY, CDR2 SVGAGI. This CDR3 is built from 16 residues. Trimming removed 4 bases at V and 6 bases at J, with 19 bases between. The CDR3 region is CASSSNSGVRSQPQHF. For the CDR3, the DNA is TGTGCCAGCAGTTCCAATAGTGGGGTTAGAAGTCAGCCCCAGCATTTT.

Concerning this clone itself: The sample has other DNA sequences that encode this CDR3 too. The V and J genes are TRBV18 and TRBJ1-5; TRBD1 aligns across 11 bases. The V and J ends lost 0 bases and 7 bases, in that order; junction bases with no gene match: 8. CDR1 and CDR2 (germline): KGHSH, LQKENI. There are 17 residues in the CDR3. The CDR3 DNA sequence: TGTGCCAGCTCACCACCGTCTGGGACAGGGGGTAGCCAGCCCCAGCATTTT. Protein sequence: CASSPPSGTGGSQPQHF.

In its sample, this clone was seen a few times. The CDR3: CASRQRQAYNEKLFF. DNA of the CDR3: TGTGCCAGCAGACAACGACAGGCGTATAATGAAAAACTGTTTTTT. The chain is built from TRBV2 and TRBJ1-4; a possible D gene is TRBD1 (6 bases). CDR1 SNHLY and CDR2 FYNNEI come from the germline V gene. V was clipped by 6 bases and J by 4 bases, with 15 bases between them. The CDR3 consists of 15 residues.

This clone was counted only a few times. In nucleotides, the CDR3 is TGTGCCAGCAGTGAGACACCGGAGAGCTCCTACAATGAGCAGTTCTTC. Translated: CASSETPESSYNEQFF. The chain links TRBV6-1 to TRBJ2-1; no clear D gene. Germline V CDR1 and CDR2: MNHNS, SASEGT. V lost 3 bases and J lost 0, with 12 bases in between. The CDR3 contains 16 residues.

The chain recombines TRBV30 with TRBJ2-2; TRBD2 is a possible D gene (5 bases). V was clipped by 3 bases and J by 7 bases, with 12 bases between them. Germline values: CDR1 GTSNPN, CDR2 SVGIG (reference sequence). The length of the CDR3 is 13 residues. The CDR3, as DNA: TGTGCCTGGAGCCCTAGCTCCAACGGGGAGCTGTTTTTT. This encodes CAWSPSSNGELFF.

The gene calls are TRBV7-9 and TRBJ1-2, with D hard to call. Germline CDR1 SEHNR, CDR2 FQNEAQ (reference sequence). This CDR3 region has 16 residues. V was trimmed by 1 base and J by 4 bases, leaving 16 bases between them. DNA of the CDR3: TGTGCCAGCAGCTTAGGGGCAGCCTTGGAGGGCTATGGCTACACCTTC. Translation gives CASSLGAALEGYGYTF.

The chain joins TRBV4-1 to TRBJ1-1; D unclear. The CDR3 is made up of 14 amino acids. Per germline, CDR1 MGHRA and CDR2 YSYEKL. V lost 2 bases and J lost 11, with 18 bases in between. CDR3 nucleotides: TGCGCCAGCAGCCAACTCTTCATGGGTTATTACGCTTTCTTT. It codes for CASSQLFMGYYAFF.

The chain combines TRBV12-3 or TRBV12-4 with TRBJ2-7; D gene unclear. Trimming stripped 5 bases from V and 4 bases from J, with 12 bases between. CDR3 size: 13 residues. The CDR3 DNA is TGTGCCAGCAGTGGAATTGACCGATACGAGCAGTACTTC. It translates to CASSGIDRYEQYF.

This clone came up once. In the same sample, other DNA sequences code for this CDR3. This sequence joins TRBV2 and TRBJ2-6; possibly TRBD1 or TRBD2 for D (5 bases each). Between the trimmed V and J ends, which lost 7 bases and 0 bases, there was a span of 16 bases. The germline CDR1 and CDR2 sequences are SNHLY and FYNNEI. There are 17 residues in the CDR3. DNA of the CDR3: TGTGCCAGCACAGCAGGGACCAAGAGCTCTGGGGCCAACGTCCTGACTTTC. It codes for CASTAGTKSSGANVLTF.

The chain uses TRBV11-3 and TRBJ2-3; D possibly corresponds to TRBD1 (6 bases). This CDR3 comprises 14 residues. With 9 bases removed from V and 0 bases from J, the gap between germline ends came to 13 bases. In germline, CDR1 is SGHNT, CDR2 YENEEA. CDR3 amino acids: CASKQGPSTDTQYF. The CDR3 DNA reads as TGTGCCAGTAAACAGGGCCCCAGCACAGATACGCAGTATTTT.

This clone was picked up a small number of times. V usage is TRBV2 and J usage is TRBJ1-2; possibly TRBD1 for D (5 bases). Germline CDR1 reads SNHLY; CDR2 reads FYNNEI. Trimming pared 9 bases from V and 4 bases from J, leaving 15 bases between. The CDR3 spans 13 residues. The CDR3 protein is CARLGDRGYGYTF. The CDR3, as DNA: TGTGCCAGATTAGGGGATCGAGGCTATGGCTACACCTTC. Using reference TRBV2 and TRBJ1-2 for the parts outside the CDR3, the full variable domain is EPEVTQTPSHQVTQMGQEVILRCVPISNHLYFYWYRQILGQKVEFLVSFYNNEISEKSEIFDDQFSVERPDGSNFTLKIRSTKLEDSAMYFCARLGDRGYGYTFGSGTRLTVV.

The J gene is TRBJ1-5, the V gene TRBV3-1 (or the pseudogene TRBV3-2), with D unresolved. CDR1 is LGHDT and CDR2 is YNNKEL in the germline V gene (reference sequence). V lost 1 base and J 6 bases, leaving 7 bases between the germline ends. The CDR3 is 13 amino acids. CDR3 nucleotide sequence: TGTGCCAGCAGCCAAGTACGGGGTCAGCCCCAGCATTTT. Amino acids: CASSQVRGQPQHF.

This clone was recorded once. The DNA for the CDR3 is TGTGCCAGCAGGGAGCTAGCCAATGAGCAGTTCTTC. It yields the protein CASRELANEQFF. This sequence joins TRBV12-3 or TRBV12-4 and TRBJ2-1; perhaps TRBD2 as D (5 bases). This CDR3 is 12 amino acids long. V lost 6 bases, J lost 6 bases, and 9 bases lay in between.

The genes are TRBV10-2 and TRBJ2-7, with 8 bases aligning to TRBD2. The CDR3 runs to 11 residues. Germline CDR1 and CDR2: WSHSY and SAAADI. The ends lost 7 bases at V and 5 bases at J; junction bases unmatched: 1. CDR3 sequence: CASTGGNEQYF. CDR3 coding DNA: TGCGCCAGCACGGGGGGGAACGAGCAGTACTTC.

The V gene is TRBV5-1, the J gene TRBJ1-2; 12 nucleotides line up with TRBD1. After removal of 2 bases from V and 7 bases from J, the junction contained 15 bases not matched to a gene. The germline gives CDR1 SGHRS, CDR2 YFSETQ. The CDR3 is 18 residues long. CDR3 protein: CASSFAKLGTGGLGGYTF. CDR3 bases: TGCGCCAGCAGCTTCGCAAAACTCGGGACAGGGGGCTTGGGTGGCTACACCTTC. Looking up the rest from reference TRBV5-1 and TRBJ1-2 gives the full variable domain: KAGVTQTPRYLIKTRGQQVTLSCSPISGHRSVSWYQQTPGQGLQFLFEYFSETQRNKGNFPGRFSGRQFSNSRSEMNVSTLELGDSALYLCASSFAKLGTGGLGGYTFGSGTRLTVV.

CDR3: CASSPGLAGNQETQYF. CDR3 bases: TGTGCCAGCAGCCCAGGACTAGCGGGGAACCAAGAGACCCAGTACTTC. This chain connects TRBV7-2 to TRBJ2-5, with 12 nucleotides matching TRBD2. The CDR3 spans 16 residues. The germline gives CDR1 SGHTA, CDR2 FQGNSA. The J segment lost 0 bases and the V segment lost 5 bases, leaving 4 bases of the junction unmatched.

The chain is built from TRBV10-1 and TRBJ2-2; D may match TRBD1 or TRBD2 (5 bases each). CDR1 is WNHNN and CDR2 is SYGVQD in the germline V gene (reference sequence). The CDR3 is made up of 15 amino acids. The ends were cut back, 4 bases at V and 1 base at J, with 10 bases in the middle. In nucleotides, the CDR3 is TGCGCCAGCAGTGGGGGGAGCGAGAACACCGGGGAGCTGTTTTTT. Translating it yields CASSGGSENTGELFF.

The rearrangement links TRBV5-6 to TRBJ2-5, with unresolved D. CDR3 length: 16 residues. V dropped 3 bases and J dropped 2 bases, with 17 bases sitting between them. Germline lookup yields CDR1 SGHDT and CDR2 YYEEEE. This chain's CDR3 is CASSSGGAKNQETQYF. DNA of the CDR3: TGTGCCAGCAGCTCGGGTGGCGCGAAAAATCAAGAGACCCAGTACTTC.

Regarding this clone: The sample contains more than one DNA sequence encoding this CDR3. This chain uses TRBV3-1 (or the pseudogene TRBV3-2) with TRBJ1-1; D is unresolved. The CDR3 sequence is 14 residues long. The ends were cut back, 1 base at V and 1 base at J, with 7 bases in the middle. Germline loops: CDR1 LGHDT, CDR2 YNNKEL (reference sequence). CDR3 bases: TGTGCCAGCAGCCAAGCGGGCGAGAACACTGAAGCTTTCTTT. Translation: CASSQAGENTEAFF.

V usage is TRBV11-2 and J usage is TRBJ1-5; possibly TRBD1 for D (5 bases). CDR1 SGHAT and CDR2 FQNNGV come from the germline V gene. This CDR3 is built from 15 residues. V lost 1 base and J 3 bases, leaving 10 bases between the germline ends. The DNA for the CDR3 is TGTGCCAGCAGCTTAGCCCGGGGGTACAATCAGCCCCAGCATTTT. It specifies CASSLARGYNQPQHF.

This clone appeared a single time. The chain is built from TRBV19 and TRBJ2-7; D not certain. CDR3 length: 17 residues. In germline, CDR1 is LNHDA, CDR2 SQIVND (reference sequence). V shed 5 bases and J shed 1 base, with 21 bases lying between them. CDR3 residues: CASSLVHGTTKSYEQYF. The DNA of the CDR3 is TGTGCCAGTAGTCTGGTTCACGGTACTACTAAATCCTACGAGCAGTACTTC.

This clone was counted once. V and J are TRBV28 and TRBJ1-4; 7 nucleotides match TRBD1. Germline CDR1 and CDR2: MDHEN and SYDVKM. V trimming: 6 bases; J trimming: 8 bases; junction bases outside the gene matches: 12. This CDR3 comprises 15 residues. Here the CDR3 DNA reads TGTGCCAGCAGGTCTTTAGGGGGCTTCGGGGAAAAACTGTTTTTT. Translating it yields CASRSLGGFGEKLFF.

This clone appeared a single time. The chain couples TRBV6-5 to TRBJ1-1, with 7 bases fitting TRBD1. Germline V gene data show CDR1 as MNHEY and CDR2 as SVGAGI. After removal of 5 bases from V and 4 bases from J, the junction contained 4 bases not matched to a gene. The CDR3 contains 13 residues. The CDR3 DNA reads TGTGCCAGCAGTAACCAGGGGGGCACTGAAGCTTTCTTT. It yields the protein CASSNQGGTEAFF.

The chain uses TRBV5-1 and TRBJ2-5, with a possible D match to TRBD1 (5 bases). The CDR3 extends over 15 amino acids. Germline-derived CDR1 and CDR2 are SGHRS and YFSETQ. Trimming pared 4 bases from V and 4 bases from J, leaving 17 bases between. The CDR3 DNA is TGCGCCAGCAGCCGACGCTCAGGGAAAAGAGAGACCCAGTACTTC. Its translation: CASSRRSGKRETQYF.

The DNA for the CDR3 is TGCGCCAGCAGCTTGGGGACAGGGGGGAGCACAGATACGCAGTATTTT. Encoded protein: CASSLGTGGSTDTQYF. V is TRBV5-1 and J is TRBJ2-3; 10 bases are a match to TRBD1. The CDR3 is 16 residues long. The V segment lost 0 bases and the J segment 0 bases; nucleotides outside the gene matches: 1. Per germline, CDR1 SGHRS and CDR2 YFSETQ. The full variable domain, its missing parts supplied by reference TRBV5-1 and TRBJ2-3, is KAGVTQTPRYLIKTRGQQVTLSCSPISGHRSVSWYQQTPGQGLQFLFEYFSETQRNKGNFPGRFSGRQFSNSRSEMNVSTLELGDSALYLCASSLGTGGSTDTQYFGPGTRLTVL.

This chain links TRBV27 with TRBJ2-5; 9 bases map to TRBD2. Losses at the gene ends were 2 bases for V and 5 bases for J; bases not matched to a gene: 9. CDR3 size: 16 residues. Germline CDR1 and CDR2: MNHEY and SMNVEV (reference sequence). The DNA of the CDR3 is TGTGCCAGCAGTTTAAATCCGCGGGGGGGCTGGGAGACCCAGTACTTC. Translation: CASSLNPRGGWETQYF.

The chain links TRBV6-2 or TRBV6-3 to TRBJ2-1; 7 bases agree with TRBD2. The V segment lost 3 bases and the J segment 5 bases; nucleotides outside the gene matches: 1. Germline V gene data show CDR1 as MNHEY and CDR2 as SVGEGT. CDR3 length equals 13 residues. The CDR3 sequence: CASSYGGDNEQFF. The DNA of the CDR3 is TGTGCCAGCAGTTATGGGGGGGACAATGAGCAGTTCTTC.